The 32 T cell receptor beta chains reported below all come from one sample, sequenced in a study of blood T cell repertoires in COVID-19. The method was immunoSEQ multiplex PCR; TCRdb's version includes in-frame clones alone and lacks a portion of them. The sample has under 250,000 clones; about 86% are singletons. The sequenced sample consisted of PBMCs or T cells enriched from blood (not recorded which). These receptors were collected from a woman between 50 and 59 years old with acute COVID-19.

The chain carries TRBV18 and TRBJ2-7, with 8 bases aligning to TRBD2. The V segment lost 2 bases and the J segment 3 bases; nucleotides outside the gene matches: 6. Germline CDR1 and CDR2: KGHSH and LQKENI. The CDR3 length is 15 residues. CDR3 region: CASSPSGLGDYEQYF. DNA of the CDR3: TGTGCCAGCTCACCATCGGGACTAGGGGACTACGAGCAGTACTTC. Filled out from reference TRBV18 and TRBJ2-7, the complete variable domain reads NAGVMQNPRHLVRRRGQEARLRCSPMKGHSHVYWYRQLPEEGLKFMVYLQKENIIDESGMPKERFSAEFPKEGPSILRIQQVVRGDSAAYFCASSPSGLGDYEQYFGPGTRLTVT.

The chain joins TRBV12-5 to TRBJ1-5; unclear D gene. This CDR3 has 17 amino acids. V was shortened by 6 bases and J by 0 bases, with 18 bases between the two germline ends. Germline assignment: CDR1 LGHNT and CDR2 FRNRAP. CDR3 coding DNA: TGTGCTAGTGGCCCACGGAGGGTTAAAAATAGCAATCAGCCCCAGCATTTT. It yields the protein CASGPRRVKNSNQPQHF.

The chain is built from TRBV29-1 and TRBJ2-7, with 13 bases identical to TRBD2. Germline CDR1 SQVTM, CDR2 ANQGSEA. V shed 3 bases, J shed 5 bases, and the junction held 13 bases outside the gene matches. The length of the CDR3 is 17 residues. Here the CDR3 reads CSVETVAGLAGAHEQYF. The CDR3 DNA follows: TGCAGCGTTGAGACAGTGGCCGGACTAGCGGGAGCCCACGAGCAGTACTTC.

This chain links TRBV19 with TRBJ2-7; D is possibly TRBD1 (6 bases). Germline V gene lookup returns CDR1 LNHDA and CDR2 SQIVND (reference sequence). This CDR3 is built from 13 residues. Trimming took 5 bases from V and 7 from J, leaving 15 bases between them. In nucleotides, the CDR3 is TGTGCCAGTAGTCAACAGGGCCCTGGGGAGCAGTACTTC. Amino acids: CASSQQGPGEQYF.

The rearrangement links TRBV5-1 to TRBJ1-1; weak D call: TRBD1 (6 bases). Per the germline V gene, CDR1 is SGHRS and CDR2 is YFSETQ. V was clipped by 0 bases and J by 10 bases, with 19 bases between them. The CDR3 contains 15 residues. The CDR3 DNA is TGCGCCAGCAGCTTGGGGTTACAGGGTTTGGCGGGAGCTTTCTTT. Amino acids: CASSLGLQGLAGAFF.

CDR3 bases: TGTGCCAGCAGTGAAGCACGGTTCTATGGCTACACCTTC. It specifies CASSEARFYGYTF. This chain uses TRBV6-1 with TRBJ1-2; D call uncertain. Trimming cost V 0 bases and J 4 bases, with 6 bases left between them. Looked up from germline, CDR1 is MNHNS and CDR2 is SASEGT. CDR3 length equals 13 residues.

The chain recombines TRBV6-5 with TRBJ2-3, with a possible D match to TRBD2 (6 bases). Germline V gives CDR1 MNHEY, CDR2 SVGAGI. The V end lost 6 bases, the J end lost 2 bases, and 15 bases lay between the germline ends. The CDR3 totals 15 residues. CDR3 in amino acids: CASRITGGLTDTQYF. Written as DNA, the CDR3 is TGTGCCAGCAGAATCACCGGGGGACTCACAGATACGCAGTATTTT.

The chain joins TRBV3-1 (or the pseudogene TRBV3-2) to TRBJ2-7; perhaps TRBD2 as D (5 bases). The CDR3 loop spans 17 amino acids. V shed 0 bases and J shed 3 bases, with 18 bases lying between them. CDR1 and CDR2 (germline): LGHDT, YNNKEL (reference sequence). The CDR3 DNA is TGTGCCAGCAGCCAAGATCCCATACCGGGGTTTTTCTACGAGCAGTACTTC. This codes for CASSQDPIPGFFYEQYF.

V and J are TRBV10-1 and TRBJ1-5; D perhaps matches TRBD1 (5 bases). Trimming took 5 bases from V and 3 from J, leaving 26 bases between them. This CDR3 spans 19 amino acids. The germline gives CDR1 WNHNN, CDR2 SYGVQD (reference sequence). In DNA, the CDR3 is TGCGCCAGCAGTCAGGAAGGGGTAAATTTCGGAGGGAACAATCAGCCCCAGCATTTT. Residues: CASSQEGVNFGGNNQPQHF.

In its sample, this clone was seen a few times. The V call is TRBV28, the J call TRBJ1-2, with D perhaps TRBD1 (5 bases). The CDR3 covers 15 residues. Trimming pared 2 bases from V and 3 bases from J, leaving 13 bases between. Germline CDR1 and CDR2: MDHEN and SYDVKM. CDR3 sequence (DNA): TGTGCCAGCAGTTTAGGTGGGGGGGGTGACTATGGCTACACCTTC. Amino acid sequence: CASSLGGGGDYGYTF.

The J gene is TRBJ2-5, the V gene TRBV28, with D possibly being TRBD1 (5 bases). V was clipped by 6 bases and J by 4 bases, with 18 bases between them. The CDR3 totals 15 residues. From germline, CDR1 is MDHEN and CDR2 SYDVKM. The CDR3 sequence is CASSNTRANSETQYF. CDR3 bases: TGTGCCAGCAGCAATACCAGGGCGAACTCAGAGACCCAGTACTTC.

CDR3 sequence reads: CASSLERGLRGQPSTDTQYF. In nucleotides, the CDR3 is TGTGCCAGCAGCTTAGAGAGGGGGCTACGGGGTCAACCCAGCACAGATACGCAGTATTTT. The rearrangement joins TRBV11-3 to TRBJ2-3; 7 bases align to TRBD1. The junction had 15 bases not matched to a gene; V was cut back by 0 bases and J by 0 bases. CDR1 is SGHNT and CDR2 is YENEEA in the germline V gene. This CDR3 comprises 20 residues.

The chain uses TRBV7-9 and TRBJ2-5; maybe TRBD2 (6 bases). V lost 6 bases, J lost 1 base, and 18 bases lay in between. Germline V gene sequence: CDR1 SEHNR, CDR2 FQNEAQ (reference sequence). The length of the CDR3 is 16 residues. The CDR3 DNA reads as TGTGCCAGCAGTTCCACGCGCGGGACGTTCCAAGAGACCCAGTACTTC. Its protein is CASSSTRGTFQETQYF.

This chain's CDR3 is CASKPDRVGNTIYF. The CDR3 nucleotides read TGTGCCAGCAAACCTGACAGGGTTGGAAACACCATATATTTT. V and J are TRBV28 and TRBJ1-3; 7 bases align to TRBD1. The CDR3 is made up of 14 amino acids. Germline values: CDR1 MDHEN, CDR2 SYDVKM. The V and J ends lost 7 bases and 3 bases, in that order; junction bases with no gene match: 6. Filled out from reference TRBV28 and TRBJ1-3, the complete variable domain reads DVKVTQSSRYLVKRTGEKVFLECVQDMDHENMFWYRQDPGLGLRLIYFSYDVKMKEKGDIPEGYSVSREKKERFSLILESASTNQTSMYLCASKPDRVGNTIYFGEGSWLTVV.

The genes are TRBV7-6 and TRBJ2-5, with TRBD2 matching over 14 bases. The CDR3 is 16 amino acids. V dropped 6 bases and J dropped 7; count of bases not matched to a gene: 10. CDR1 is SGHVS and CDR2 is FNYEAQ in the germline V gene. DNA for the CDR3: TGTGCCAGCAGTTATAGACTAGCGGGGGGGCGAGGGACCCAGTACTTC. Translating it yields CASSYRLAGGRGTQYF.

The V gene is TRBV4-3, the J gene TRBJ1-3, with TRBD1 identical over 9 bases. Germline-derived CDR1 and CDR2 are LGHNA and YSLEER. The CDR3 covers 19 residues. The junction had 15 bases not matched to a gene; V was cut back by 4 bases and J by 2 bases. CDR3 amino acids: CASSPGQGSGNSAGNTIYF. DNA for the CDR3: TGCGCCAGCAGCCCCGGACAGGGGTCGGGAAATTCGGCTGGAAACACCATATATTTT.

The chain has TRBV15 and TRBJ2-1, with a possible D match to TRBD2 (5 bases). Germline V gene data show CDR1 as LNHNV and CDR2 as YYDKDF (reference sequence). This CDR3 is 14 amino acids long. Trimming removed 0 bases at V and 6 bases at J, with 9 bases between. CDR3 region: CATSRDGSSNEQFF. DNA of the CDR3: TGTGCCACCAGCAGAGATGGGAGTAGCAATGAGCAGTTCTTC. The complete variable domain, with remaining parts taken from reference TRBV15 and TRBJ2-1, reads DAMVIQNPRYQVTQFGKPVTLSCSQTLNHNVMYWYQQKSSQAPKLLFHYYDKDFNNEADTPDNFQSRRPNTSFCFLDIRSPGLGDTAMYLCATSRDGSSNEQFFGPGTRLTVL.

In this sample, this clone turned up a few times. This chain connects TRBV29-1 to TRBJ2-1, with 11 positions matching TRBD2. There are 19 residues in the CDR3. V shed 3 bases and J 1 base; nucleotides not matched to a gene: 14. Germline V gene sequence: CDR1 SQVTM, CDR2 ANQGSEA. The CDR3 region has the DNA TGCAGCGTTGACCTCCGGGGTAGCGGGAGGGCCGGGTCCTACAATGAGCAGTTCTTC. Amino acids: CSVDLRGSGRAGSYNEQFF.

The rearrangement uses TRBV18 and TRBJ2-3; 10 bases are a match to TRBD2. J lost 0 bases, V lost 0 bases, and 9 bases had no gene match. In germline, CDR1 is KGHSH, CDR2 LQKENI. CDR3 length equals 19 residues. The CDR3 spells CASSPPPSGSPQSTDTQYF. DNA of the CDR3: TGTGCCAGCTCACCACCCCCTAGCGGGAGTCCCCAAAGCACAGATACGCAGTATTTT. Supplemented by reference TRBV18 and TRBJ2-3, the full variable domain reads NAGVMQNPRHLVRRRGQEARLRCSPMKGHSHVYWYRQLPEEGLKFMVYLQKENIIDESGMPKERFSAEFPKEGPSILRIQQVVRGDSAAYFCASSPPPSGSPQSTDTQYFGPGTRLTVL.

The chain carries TRBV6-2 or TRBV6-3 and TRBJ2-5; no clear D gene. Germline loops: CDR1 MNHEY, CDR2 SVGEGT. This CDR3 is 13 amino acids long. Trimming removed 2 bases at V and 5 bases at J, with 9 bases between. CDR3 DNA sequence: TGTGCCAGCAGTTACCCGCCCCGGGAGACCCAGTACTTC. This codes for CASSYPPRETQYF.

The chain is built from TRBV14 and TRBJ2-1; 9 bases are shared with TRBD2. Germline CDR1 and CDR2: SGHDN and FVKESK. The CDR3 has 15 residues. Unmatched junction bases numbered 5, after V lost 1 base and J lost 7 bases. For the CDR3, the DNA is TGTGCCAGCAGCCAAGGTAGCGGGAGCATAAATGAGCAGTTCTTC. It yields the protein CASSQGSGSINEQFF. Complete variable domain (other parts from reference TRBV14 and TRBJ2-1): EAGVTQFPSHSVIEKGQTVTLRCDPISGHDNLYWYRRVMGKEIKFLLHFVKESKQDESGMPNNRFLAERTGGTYSTLKVQPAELEDSGVYFCASSQGSGSINEQFFGPGTRLTVL.

Here the CDR3 DNA reads TGTGCCAGCAGCGCGACCGGGAGTCAAGAGACCCAGTACTTC. Translation: CASSATGSQETQYF. The chain is built from TRBV9 and TRBJ2-5, with D maybe TRBD2 (6 bases). CDR1 is SGDLS and CDR2 is YYNGEE in the germline V gene. Trimming removed 3 bases at V and 2 bases at J, with 11 bases between. CDR3 size: 14 residues.

V and J are TRBV18 and TRBJ1-2; D not resolved. CDR1 and CDR2 from the germline V gene are KGHSH and LQKENI. The CDR3 extends over 15 amino acids. V lost 3 bases, J lost 4 bases, and 15 bases lay in between. For the CDR3, the DNA is TGTGCCAGCTCACCCCCGGAGGCCGGCCTCTATGGCTACACCTTC. Encoded protein: CASSPPEAGLYGYTF.

This clone was seen once. The V and J genes are TRBV29-1 and TRBJ2-7, with TRBD2 as a possible D gene (5 bases). This CDR3 contains 12 residues. The germline V gene has CDR1 SQVTM and CDR2 ANQGSEA. Trimming shortened V by 6 bases and J by 5 bases, and 14 bases separated the two germline ends. The CDR3 bases are TGCAGCGTCGCCTCGGGGAACCACGAGCAGTACTTC. This gives the protein CSVASGNHEQYF.

The chain recombines TRBV11-3 with TRBJ2-3; 7 bases agree with TRBD1. The germline V gene has CDR1 SGHNT and CDR2 YENEEA. This CDR3 is built from 15 residues. Trimming took 3 bases from V and 2 from J; bases not matched to a gene: 5. This CDR3 is CASSFRTGSTDTQYF. The CDR3 DNA is TGTGCCAGCAGCTTCAGGACAGGTTCCACAGATACGCAGTATTTT.

V is TRBV6-5 and J is TRBJ1-1; TRBD1 matches at 7 bases. The trim removed 5 bases at V and 1 base at J, leaving 7 bases unmatched. The germline CDR1 and CDR2 sequences are MNHEY and SVGAGI. This CDR3 is 15 amino acids long. CDR3 loop: CASSLDRTSNTEAFF. The CDR3 DNA is TGTGCCAGCAGTCTGGACAGGACATCGAACACTGAAGCTTTCTTT.

V usage is TRBV21-1 and J usage is TRBJ2-7; the table assigns TRBD2, which was not confirmed against the DNA. TRBV21-1 is noted as a pseudogene. This CDR3 has 18 amino acids. As DNA, the CDR3 is TGTGCCAGCAGCAAAGCGGGGGTCGGCGGGAGCCCCTCGGATGAGCAGTACTTC. Translated: CASSKAGVGGSPSDEQYF.

The CDR3 DNA sequence: TGTGCCAGTAGTATATTCGGGGAGACCCAGTACTTC. Translated, it gives CASSIFGETQYF. The chain joins TRBV19 to TRBJ2-5; D gene unclear. The CDR3 sequence is 12 residues long. Per the germline V gene, CDR1 is LNHDA and CDR2 is SQIVND (reference sequence). Trimming removed 2 bases at V and 5 bases at J, with 6 bases between.

The chain employs TRBV7-2 and TRBJ2-1; D is ambiguous. Trimming removed 5 bases at V and 5 bases at J, with 10 bases between. Germline V gene lookup returns CDR1 SGHTA and CDR2 FQGNSA. The CDR3 runs 13 residues. The chain's CDR3 is CASSPRNDNEQFF. CDR3 DNA sequence: TGTGCCAGCAGCCCGCGGAATGACAATGAGCAGTTCTTC.

V and J are TRBV24-1 and TRBJ2-6; perhaps TRBD1 as D (5 bases). V lost 1 base to trimming and J lost 0 bases, with 9 bases between them. This CDR3 region has 17 residues. Looked up from germline, CDR1 is KGHDR and CDR2 is SFDVKD. For the CDR3, the DNA is TGTGCCACCAGTGATTTTGGGGCAGTCTCTGGGGCCAACGTCCTGACTTTC. Its translation is CATSDFGAVSGANVLTF.

The J gene is TRBJ1-2, the V gene TRBV30; D may be TRBD1 (6 bases). CDR3 length: 11 residues. V was clipped by 7 bases and J by 5 bases, with 11 bases between them. CDR1 GTSNPN and CDR2 SVGIG come from the germline V gene (reference sequence). The CDR3 region has the DNA TGTGCCTCCTCTACAGGGTATGGCTACACCTTC. Amino acids: CASSTGYGYTF.

The V call is TRBV6-5, the J call TRBJ1-2; TRBD1 matches 7 bases. V lost 8 bases, J lost 5 bases, and 14 bases stayed unmatched. This CDR3 spans 15 amino acids. Germline assignment: CDR1 MNHEY and CDR2 SVGAGI. The CDR3 DNA sequence: TGTGCCAGCTATCGGGGCAGGGGGGTGAGATATGGCTACACCTTC. It encodes CASYRGRGVRYGYTF.